The rows below give T cell receptor beta chains drawn from one sample of a study of ipilimumab plus nivolumab after autologous stem cell transplantation. TCRdb's copy holds only in-frame clones and misses some; the assay was immunoSEQ multiplex PCR. Found here are fewer than 20,000 clones, about 65% of them singletons; the top ten hold less than 25%. The sample here was PBMCs, taken in a trial of ipilimumab plus nivolumab as post-transplant consolidation. Receptors were obtained from a male donor with diffuse large B-cell lymphoma. The CDR3 runs from the conserved cysteine through the conserved F or W. D genes are given only for firm matches. A row's size may be missing; if present it is once, few, many or a size class.

clone_size	v_call	d_call	j_call	cdr3_aa	cdr3_nt
few	TRBV5-1	.	TRBJ2-5	CASSLGARPGETQYF	TGCGCCAGCAGCTTGGGTGCCCGGCCAGGAGAGACCCAGTACTTC
.	TRBV7-2	.	TRBJ1-2	CASSLVQGSDYGYTF	TGTGCCAGCAGCTTAGTACAAGGGAGCGACTATGGCTACACCTTC
.	TRBV9	.	TRBJ2-5	CASSPPGLETQYF	TGTGCCAGCAGCCCTCCGGGGTTAGAGACCCAGTACTTC
.	TRBV5-6	TRBD2	TRBJ2-1	CASSHAHLAGYNEQFF	TGTGCCAGCAGCCATGCCCACCTAGCGGGGTACAATGAGCAGTTCTTC
.	TRBV9	TRBD1	TRBJ2-1	CASSPGTGSYNEQFF	TGTGCCAGCAGTCCCGGGACAGGCTCCTACAATGAGCAGTTCTTC
.	TRBV18	.	TRBJ2-2	CASSPGLGSTGELFF	TGTGCCAGCTCACCAGGTCTGGGATCCACCGGGGAGCTGTTTTTT
.	TRBV6-5	.	TRBJ2-7	CASSSLRDGDSYEQYF	TGTGCCAGCAGTTCCCTCCGGGACGGTGATTCCTACGAGCAGTACTTC
.	TRBV5-1	.	TRBJ2-5	CASSFGTANQETQYF	TGCGCCAGCAGCTTTGGTACAGCGAACCAAGAGACCCAGTACTTC
few	TRBV28	TRBD2	TRBJ2-5	CASSEGLAGLQETQYF	TGTGCCAGCAGTGAGGGACTAGCGGGCCTCCAAGAGACCCAGTACTTC
.	TRBV9	.	TRBJ2-3	CASSVFASSTDTQYF	TGTGCCAGCAGCGTATTTGCTTCTAGCACAGATACGCAGTATTTT
.	TRBV5-6	TRBD1	TRBJ1-4	CASSLYPGQMNEKLFF	TGTGCCAGCAGCTTATACCCGGGACAGATGAATGAAAAACTGTTTTTT
.	TRBV11-3	.	TRBJ2-1	CASSAIAYNEQFF	TGTGCCAGCAGCGCCATCGCCTACAATGAGCAGTTCTTC
.	TRBV7-2	TRBD2	TRBJ2-3	CASSRGLAAAPGTDTQYF	TGTGCCAGCAGCCGAGGACTAGCGGCGGCTCCTGGCACAGATACGCAGTATTTT
once	TRBV6-1	.	TRBJ2-7	CASSAYYEQYF	TGTGCCAGCAGTGCCTACTACGAGCAGTACTTC
few	TRBV5-1	TRBD2	TRBJ2-3	CASSFGTSTDTQYF	TGCGCCAGCAGCTTCGGGACTAGTACAGATACGCAGTATTTT
.	TRBV5-6	TRBD1	TRBJ1-2	CASSFRTGGSGGYTF	TGTGCCAGCAGCTTTCGGACAGGGGGATCAGGTGGCTACACCTTC
.	TRBV2	.	TRBJ1-2	CASSFGQTYGYTF	TGTGCCAGCAGTTTTGGACAGACCTATGGCTACACCTTC
.	TRBV12-5	.	TRBJ1-1	CASGLAPVVAQTEAFF	TGTGCTAGTGGTTTGGCACCCGTCGTGGCGCAGACTGAAGCTTTCTTT
.	TRBV30	.	TRBJ2-7	CAWSDEWGLSSYEQYF	TGTGCCTGGTCCGACGAGTGGGGGCTTAGCTCCTACGAGCAGTACTTC
many	TRBV6-5	.	TRBJ1-2	CASSSPGGYTF	TGTGCCAGCAGTTCCCCGGGTGGCTACACCTTC
.	TRBV5-4	.	TRBJ2-1	CASSFGAGGDGDEQFF	TGTGCCAGCAGCTTTGGGGCCGGGGGCGATGGGGATGAGCAGTTCTTC
.	TRBV7-9	.	TRBJ2-3	CASSLVWPHTDTQYF	TGTGCCAGCAGCTTAGTTTGGCCCCACACAGATACGCAGTATTTT
.	TRBV2	.	TRBJ2-2	CASSENIFIGELFF	TGTGCCAGCAGTGAAAACATTTTCATCGGGGAGCTGTTTTTT
.	TRBV11-2	TRBD2	TRBJ2-7	CASSLSGSSYEQYF	TGTGCCAGCAGCCTTAGCGGGAGCTCCTACGAGCAGTACTTC
.	TRBV11-2	TRBD2	TRBJ2-1	CASSYSGGVDEQFF	TGTGCCAGCAGCTATAGCGGGGGGGTAGATGAGCAGTTCTTC
.	TRBV5-1	.	TRBJ2-5	CASSLVSPQETQYF	TGCGCCAGCAGCTTGGTTAGTCCACAAGAGACCCAGTACTTC
.	TRBV7-9	TRBD2	TRBJ2-1	CASSRTSGSNEQFF	TGTGCCAGCAGCCGGACTAGCGGGAGTAATGAGCAGTTCTTC